This T cell receptor beta chain was identified during a study of control samples from healthy donors and cancer patients. Trimming cost V 5 bases and J 6 bases, with 6 bases left between them. The CDR3 spans 12 residues. Germline V lookup: CDR1 KGHDR, CDR2 SFDVKD. Some clones are missing from TCRdb's copy, which holds only in-frame ones; the method was immunoSEQ multiplex PCR. Among about 130,000 clones listed, around nine tenths were seen once. The sequenced sample consisted of blood. This rearrangement joins TRBV24-1 to TRBJ2-2; a weak D match, TRBD2 (5 bases). The source is a man aged 35 to 55 in good health. This chain's CDR3 is CATSAGSGELFF. In nucleotides, the CDR3 is TGTGCCACCAGTGCGGGGTCCGGGGAGCTGTTTTTT.